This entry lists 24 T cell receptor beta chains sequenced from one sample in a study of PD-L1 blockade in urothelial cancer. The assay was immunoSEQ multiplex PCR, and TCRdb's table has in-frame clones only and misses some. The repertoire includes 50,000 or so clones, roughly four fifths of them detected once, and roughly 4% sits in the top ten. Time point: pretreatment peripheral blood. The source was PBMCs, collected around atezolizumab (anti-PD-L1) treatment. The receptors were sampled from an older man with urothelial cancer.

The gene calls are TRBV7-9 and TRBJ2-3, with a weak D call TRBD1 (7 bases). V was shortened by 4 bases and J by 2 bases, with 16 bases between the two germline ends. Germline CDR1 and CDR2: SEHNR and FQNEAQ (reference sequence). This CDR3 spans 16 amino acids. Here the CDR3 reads CASSSGGQRLTDTQYF. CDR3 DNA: TGTGCCAGCAGCTCCGGGGGACAGCGACTCACAGATACGCAGTATTTT.

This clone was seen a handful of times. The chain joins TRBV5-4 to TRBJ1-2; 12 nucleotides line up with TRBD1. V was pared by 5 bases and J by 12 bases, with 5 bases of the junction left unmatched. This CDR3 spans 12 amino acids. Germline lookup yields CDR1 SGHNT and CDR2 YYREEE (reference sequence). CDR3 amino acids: CASSWDRGQDTF. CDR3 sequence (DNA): TGTGCCAGCAGTTGGGACAGGGGGCAGGACACCTTC.

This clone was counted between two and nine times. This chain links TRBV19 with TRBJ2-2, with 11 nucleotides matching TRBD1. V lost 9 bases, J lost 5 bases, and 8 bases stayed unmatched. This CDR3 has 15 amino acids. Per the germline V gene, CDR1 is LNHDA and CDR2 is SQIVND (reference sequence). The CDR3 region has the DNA TGTGCCAGCGGGCAGGGGACAGGGGGAACCGGGGAGCTGTTTTTT. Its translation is CASGQGTGGTGELFF.

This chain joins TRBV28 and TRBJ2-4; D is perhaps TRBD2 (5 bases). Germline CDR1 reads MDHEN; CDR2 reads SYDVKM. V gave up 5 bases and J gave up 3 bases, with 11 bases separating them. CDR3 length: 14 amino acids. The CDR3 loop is CASSIIGSKNIQYF. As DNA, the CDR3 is TGTGCCAGCAGTATCATAGGGAGCAAAAACATTCAGTACTTC.

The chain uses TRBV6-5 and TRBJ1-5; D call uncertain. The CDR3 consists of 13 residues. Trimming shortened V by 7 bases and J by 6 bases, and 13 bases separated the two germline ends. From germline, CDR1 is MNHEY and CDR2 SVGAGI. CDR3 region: CASTRQFGQPQHF. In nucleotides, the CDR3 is TGTGCCAGCACCAGACAATTCGGTCAGCCCCAGCATTTT.

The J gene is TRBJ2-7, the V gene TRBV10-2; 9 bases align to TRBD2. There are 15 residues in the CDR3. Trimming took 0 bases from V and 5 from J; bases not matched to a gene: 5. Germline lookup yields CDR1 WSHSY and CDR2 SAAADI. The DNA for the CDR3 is TGCGCCAGCAGTGAGTCGGTAGCGGGAGCTGACGAGCAGTACTTC. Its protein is CASSESVAGADEQYF.

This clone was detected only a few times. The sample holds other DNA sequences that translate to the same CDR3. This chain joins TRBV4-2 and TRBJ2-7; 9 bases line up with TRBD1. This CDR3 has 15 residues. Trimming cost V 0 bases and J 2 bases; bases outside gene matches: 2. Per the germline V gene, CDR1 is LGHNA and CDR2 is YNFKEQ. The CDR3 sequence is CASSQDRDRAYEQYF. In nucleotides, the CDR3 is TGTGCCAGCAGCCAAGATCGGGACAGGGCCTACGAGCAGTACTTC.

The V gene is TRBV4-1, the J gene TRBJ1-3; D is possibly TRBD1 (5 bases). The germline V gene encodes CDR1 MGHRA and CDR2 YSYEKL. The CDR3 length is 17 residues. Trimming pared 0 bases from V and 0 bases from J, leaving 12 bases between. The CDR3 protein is CASSQDAGGTSGNTIYF. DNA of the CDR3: TGCGCCAGCAGCCAAGATGCCGGGGGAACCTCTGGAAACACCATATATTTT.

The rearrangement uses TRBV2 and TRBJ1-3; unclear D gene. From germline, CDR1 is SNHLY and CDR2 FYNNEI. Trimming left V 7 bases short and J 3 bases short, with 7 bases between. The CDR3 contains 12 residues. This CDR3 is CASKLDGNTIYF. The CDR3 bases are TGTGCCAGCAAACTTGATGGAAACACCATATATTTT.

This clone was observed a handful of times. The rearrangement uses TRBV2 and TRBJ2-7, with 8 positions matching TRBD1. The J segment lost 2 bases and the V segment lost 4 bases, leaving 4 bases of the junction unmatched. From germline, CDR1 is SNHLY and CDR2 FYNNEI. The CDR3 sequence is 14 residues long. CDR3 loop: CASSGDRLPYEQYF. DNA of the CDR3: TGTGCCAGCAGTGGGGACAGGTTACCCTACGAGCAGTACTTC.

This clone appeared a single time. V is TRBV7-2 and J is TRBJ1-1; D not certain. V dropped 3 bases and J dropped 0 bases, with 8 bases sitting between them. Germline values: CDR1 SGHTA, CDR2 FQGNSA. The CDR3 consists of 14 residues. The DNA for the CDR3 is TGTGCCAGCAGCTTTAGTAGCATGAACACTGAAGCTTTCTTT. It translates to CASSFSSMNTEAFF.

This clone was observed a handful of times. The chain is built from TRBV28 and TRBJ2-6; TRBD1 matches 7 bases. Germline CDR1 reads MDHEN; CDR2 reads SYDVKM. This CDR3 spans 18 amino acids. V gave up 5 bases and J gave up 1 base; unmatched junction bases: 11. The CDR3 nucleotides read TGTGCCAGCAGTCGATCACAAACAGGGGCGTCTGGGGCCAACGTCCTGACTTTC. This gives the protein CASSRSQTGASGANVLTF.

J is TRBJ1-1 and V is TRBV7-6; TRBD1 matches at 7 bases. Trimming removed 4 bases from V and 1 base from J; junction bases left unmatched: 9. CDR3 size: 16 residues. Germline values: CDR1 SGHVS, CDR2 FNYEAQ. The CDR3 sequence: CASSSLEQGRNTEAFF. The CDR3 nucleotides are TGTGCCAGCAGCTCCCTAGAACAGGGGAGGAACACTGAAGCTTTCTTT.

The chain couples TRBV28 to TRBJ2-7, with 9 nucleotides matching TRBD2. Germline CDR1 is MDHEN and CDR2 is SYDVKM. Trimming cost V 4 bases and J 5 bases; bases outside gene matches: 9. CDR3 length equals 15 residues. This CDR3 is CASSSAAGGSDEQYF. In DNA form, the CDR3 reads TGTGCCAGCAGTTCCGCAGCGGGAGGATCCGACGAGCAGTACTTC.

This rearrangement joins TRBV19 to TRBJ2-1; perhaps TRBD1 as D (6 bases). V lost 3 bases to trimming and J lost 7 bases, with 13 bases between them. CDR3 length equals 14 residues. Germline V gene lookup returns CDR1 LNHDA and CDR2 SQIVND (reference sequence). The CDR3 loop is CASSIGQGRNEQFF. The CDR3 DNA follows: TGTGCCAGTAGTATCGGTCAGGGGAGAAATGAGCAGTTCTTC.

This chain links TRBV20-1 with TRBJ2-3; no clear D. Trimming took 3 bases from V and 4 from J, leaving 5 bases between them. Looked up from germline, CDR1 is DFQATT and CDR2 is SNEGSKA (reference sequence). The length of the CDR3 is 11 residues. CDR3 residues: CSARPADTQYF. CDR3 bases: TGCAGTGCTAGGCCAGCAGATACGCAGTATTTT.

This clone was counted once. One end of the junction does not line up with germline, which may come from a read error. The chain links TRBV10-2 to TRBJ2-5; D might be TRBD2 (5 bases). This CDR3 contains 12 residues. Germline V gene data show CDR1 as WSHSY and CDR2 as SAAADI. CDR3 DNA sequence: TGCGCCAGCAGTGAGTCTGGGGAGACCCGGTACTTC. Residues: CASSESGETRYF.

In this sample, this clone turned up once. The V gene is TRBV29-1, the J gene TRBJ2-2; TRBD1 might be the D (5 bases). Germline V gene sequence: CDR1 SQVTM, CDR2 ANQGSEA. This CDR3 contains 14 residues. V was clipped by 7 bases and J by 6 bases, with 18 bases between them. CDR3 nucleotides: TGCAGCGGTAGGGATCAGGGAATCGCCGGGGAGCTGTTTTTT. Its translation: CSGRDQGIAGELFF.

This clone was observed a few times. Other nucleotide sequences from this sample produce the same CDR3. The CDR3 spells CASSWAGANTEAFF. In DNA form, the CDR3 reads TGTGCCAGCAGTTGGGCAGGGGCGAACACTGAAGCTTTCTTT. This chain joins TRBV27 and TRBJ1-1, with D perhaps matching TRBD1 (6 bases). CDR1 and CDR2 from the germline V gene are MNHEY and SMNVEV (reference sequence). Trimming removed 4 bases at V and 1 base at J, with 10 bases between. The CDR3 runs to 14 residues.

In DNA, the CDR3 is TGTGCCATCAGCTCGACAGGGGGAAACACCATATATTTT. Translated, it gives CAISSTGGNTIYF. J is TRBJ1-3 and V is TRBV10-3; the match to TRBD1 covers 7 bases. CDR3 length equals 13 residues. V dropped 6 bases and J dropped 4; count of bases not matched to a gene: 3. Germline lookup yields CDR1 ENHRY and CDR2 SYGVKD.

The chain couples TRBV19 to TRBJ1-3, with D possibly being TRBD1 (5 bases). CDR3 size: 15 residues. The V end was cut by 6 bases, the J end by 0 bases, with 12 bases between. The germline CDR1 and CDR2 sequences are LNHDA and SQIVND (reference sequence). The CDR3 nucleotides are TGTGCCAGTAGCCAGACAGCCCACTCTGGAAACACCATATATTTT. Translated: CASSQTAHSGNTIYF.

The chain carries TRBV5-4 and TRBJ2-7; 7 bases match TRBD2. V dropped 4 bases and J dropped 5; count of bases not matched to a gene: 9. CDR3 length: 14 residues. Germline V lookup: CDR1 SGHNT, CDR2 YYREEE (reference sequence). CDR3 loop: CASSPERERDEQYF. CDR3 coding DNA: TGTGCCAGCAGCCCCGAGCGGGAACGAGACGAGCAGTACTTC.

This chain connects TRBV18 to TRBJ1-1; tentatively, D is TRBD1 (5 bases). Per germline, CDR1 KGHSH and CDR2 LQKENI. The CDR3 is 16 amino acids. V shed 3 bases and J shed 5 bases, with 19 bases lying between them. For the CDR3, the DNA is TGTGCCAGCTCACCTAACCAGGCCCAAACAGGAACTGAAGCTTTCTTT. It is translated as CASSPNQAQTGTEAFF.

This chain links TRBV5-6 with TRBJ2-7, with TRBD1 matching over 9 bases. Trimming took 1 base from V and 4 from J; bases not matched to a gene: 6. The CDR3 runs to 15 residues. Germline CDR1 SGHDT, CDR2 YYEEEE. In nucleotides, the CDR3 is TGTGCCAGCAGCTTGTTGACAGGGGGATGGTACGAGCAGTACTTC. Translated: CASSLLTGGWYEQYF.